This entry describes one TCR beta chain. The data originate from a study of blood T cell repertoires in COVID-19. Across the study: PBMCs, B-cell-depleted T cells, or T cells provided the cDNA or gDNA that made up the material.

Original handling: Amplifying reference gene primers gave estimates of nucleated cell counts. Data came from immunoSEQ multiplex PCR; TCRdb stores just in-frame clones and leaves some out. That table is the source of V, J and clone size, and D and trimming were worked out from the DNA. The sample comprises more than 300,000 clones, more than 70% of which are singletons, and 1% to 1.5% rests with the top ten. Germline CDR1 is MNHEY and CDR2 is SVGEGT. This CDR3 region has 14 residues. V was pared by 2 bases and J by 0 bases, with 8 bases between. What was sequenced was peripheral blood. J is TRBJ2-7 and V is TRBV6-2 or TRBV6-3; D perhaps matches TRBD2 (5 bases). This clonotype originated in a woman in her forties or fifties with acute or convalescent COVID-19. The CDR3 DNA reads TGTGCCAGCAGTTACCGGGGAAGCTCCTACGAGCAGTACTTC. Translating it yields CASSYRGSSYEQYF.